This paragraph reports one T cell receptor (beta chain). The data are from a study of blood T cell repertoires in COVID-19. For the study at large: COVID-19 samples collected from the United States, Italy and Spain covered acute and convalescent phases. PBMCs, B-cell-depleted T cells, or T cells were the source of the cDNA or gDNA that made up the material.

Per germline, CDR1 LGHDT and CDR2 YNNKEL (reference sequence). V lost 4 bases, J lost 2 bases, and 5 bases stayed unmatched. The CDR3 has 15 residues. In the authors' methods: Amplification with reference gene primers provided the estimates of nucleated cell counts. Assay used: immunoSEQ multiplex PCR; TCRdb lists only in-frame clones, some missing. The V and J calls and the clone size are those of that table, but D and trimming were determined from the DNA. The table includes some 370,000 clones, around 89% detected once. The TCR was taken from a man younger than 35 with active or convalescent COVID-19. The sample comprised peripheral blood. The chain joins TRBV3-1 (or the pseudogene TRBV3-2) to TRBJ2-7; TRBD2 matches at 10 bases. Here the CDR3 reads CASSLEREGPYEQYF. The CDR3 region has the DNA TGTGCCAGCAGCCTCGAGCGGGAGGGACCCTACGAGCAGTACTTC.